Below, one TCR beta chain is given with its context. These data are taken from a study of OX40 agonist ivuxolimab in advanced cancers. Study overall: The diagnoses of dose-escalation patients were hepatocellular carcinoma, melanoma, renal cell or head and neck cancer. Enrollees could have had prior anti-PD-1, anti-PD-L1 or anti-CTLA-4 therapy, which 40% to 45% had received.

Germline V gene lookup returns CDR1 MDHEN and CDR2 SYDVKM. The CDR3 covers 13 residues. The V and J ends lost 8 bases and 4 bases, in that order; junction bases with no gene match: 3. TCRdb keeps only in-frame clones here, not all; method: immunoSEQ multiplex PCR. The sample records 10,000 to 13,000 clones, roughly 78% being singletons. The chain couples TRBV28 to TRBJ2-5; 11 bases match TRBD1. The sample in question was CD4+ or CD8+ T cells sorted from blood, obtained in a trial of the OX40 agonist ivuxolimab. The receptor was isolated from an adult with an advanced solid tumor such as melanoma, head and neck, liver or kidney cancer. As DNA, the CDR3 is TGTGCCAGCCGGGACAGGGGGGGAGAGACCCAGTACTTC. This translates into CASRDRGGETQYF.